This entry lists 28 T cell receptor beta chains sequenced from one sample in a study of T cells in Graves' hyperthyroidism and ophthalmopathy (dated by TCRdb to between 2018 and 2021). Receptor amplification or capture employed multiplex PCR. The reads were generated on an Illumina HiSeq 2000. TCR beta CDR3 regions were amplified from RNA transcripts. A first-round RT-PCR of the TCR CDR3 used the HTBI primer set with the Qiagen OneStep RT-PCR kit. The public reads were run again by TCRdb, first through fastp at Q25 and then through MiXCR, and only productive beta chains were kept. Rows are unified per CDR3 protein, each entry keeping the most common DNA and genes. This sample holds under 350,000 distinct CDR3 sequences; 25% to 30% were observed only once. Roughly a quarter of the sample is taken by the ten largest. Sequenced material: blood. These TCRs come from a man aged 40-49 years with Graves' hyperthyroidism that later progressed to Graves' ophthalmopathy.

This clonotype was counted ten times or more. The chain is built from TRBV19 and TRBJ1-1; D not certain. Germline CDR1 is LNHDA and CDR2 is SQIVND (reference sequence). The germline V and J ends were trimmed by 6 bases and 3 bases, with 14 bases remaining between them. This CDR3 spans 14 amino acids. CDR3 sequence (DNA): TGTGCCAGTAGCGCCCCTCTTGGGCACACTGAAGCTTTCTTT. It is translated as CASSAPLGHTEAFF.

This clonotype was observed at least ten times. The V call is TRBV28, the J call TRBJ2-5, with 7 bases aligning to TRBD2. This CDR3 is 13 amino acids long. Germline CDR1 MDHEN, CDR2 SYDVKM. The V and J ends lost 7 bases and 2 bases, in that order; junction bases with no gene match: 4. The CDR3 DNA reads as TGTGCCAGCATATCGGGAGGTCAAGAGACCCAGTACTTC. Translation: CASISGGQETQYF.

This clonotype was observed many times. This chain joins TRBV7-6 and TRBJ1-5; 8 bases match TRBD1. From germline, CDR1 is SGHVS and CDR2 FNYEAQ. The CDR3 contains 15 residues. V was pared by 1 base and J by 2 bases, with 1 base of the junction left unmatched. DNA of the CDR3: TGTGCCAGCAGCTTAGAGACAGGGGGCAATCAGCCCCAGCATTTT. Amino acid sequence: CASSLETGGNQPQHF.

This clonotype has just a few counts. The rearrangement uses TRBV4-1 and TRBJ1-6; TRBD1 aligns across 9 bases. The V gene's germline CDR1 is MGHRA and CDR2 YSYEKL. This CDR3 is 16 amino acids long. Unmatched junction bases numbered 9, after V lost 2 bases and J lost 10 bases. CDR3 sequence reads: CASSQPPGQGSSPLHF. The CDR3 nucleotides are TGCGCCAGCAGCCAACCACCGGGACAGGGTTCCTCACCCCTCCACTTT.

This clonotype was recorded many times. V and J are TRBV20-1 and TRBJ2-7; D is undetermined. Trimming removed 2 bases at V and 6 bases at J, with 11 bases between. This CDR3 is built from 12 residues. Germline CDR1 DFQATT, CDR2 SNEGSKA (reference sequence). CDR3: CSARQYPGEQYF. In DNA, the CDR3 is TGCAGTGCTAGACAGTACCCGGGCGAGCAGTACTTC.

This clonotype was detected ten times or more. This chain joins TRBV5-1 and TRBJ2-5; possible D gene TRBD1, 6 bases. The length of the CDR3 is 15 residues. Between the trimmed V and J ends, which lost 3 bases and 2 bases, there was a span of 14 bases. CDR1 is SGHRS and CDR2 is YFSETQ in the germline V gene. CDR3 protein: CASSSLGAGQETQYF. In DNA form, the CDR3 reads TGCGCCAGCAGCTCTCTGGGGGCAGGTCAAGAGACCCAGTACTTC.

Many counts were recorded for this clonotype. The V call is TRBV5-1, the J call TRBJ1-3; 9 nucleotides match TRBD1. The CDR3 consists of 15 residues. The germline CDR1 and CDR2 sequences are SGHRS and YFSETQ. V dropped 4 bases and J dropped 2; count of bases not matched to a gene: 4. The CDR3 DNA sequence: TGCGCCAGCAGCCGGGACAGGGACCCTGGAAACACCATATATTTT. Its translation is CASSRDRDPGNTIYF.

The chain links TRBV2 to TRBJ2-5, with 14 bases lining up with TRBD2. This CDR3 has 16 residues. The germline V gene has CDR1 SNHLY and CDR2 FYNNEI. The ends lost 7 bases at V and 2 bases at J; junction bases unmatched: 6. Here the CDR3 DNA reads TGTGCCAGCACCGGACTAGCGGGAGGTGGTCAAGAGACCCAGTACTTC. Its translation is CASTGLAGGGQETQYF.

The chain employs TRBV20-1 and TRBJ1-1; TRBD1 is a possible D gene (5 bases). In germline, CDR1 is DFQATT, CDR2 SNEGSKA (reference sequence). CDR3 length: 16 amino acids. V was pared by 2 bases and J by 4 bases, with 20 bases between. In DNA form, the CDR3 reads TGCAGTGCTAGACCTGGGGGGGTCTCCTGGGGCACTGAAGCTTTCTTT. Its translation is CSARPGGVSWGTEAFF.

This clonotype was seen many times. The chain combines TRBV5-1 with TRBJ1-3; 8 bases align to TRBD1. Germline V gene sequence: CDR1 SGHRS, CDR2 YFSETQ. This CDR3 has 15 residues. J was trimmed by 0 bases and V by 3 bases; bases with no gene match: 2. This CDR3 reads CASSSTGGSGNTIYF. CDR3 bases: TGCGCCAGCAGCTCTACAGGGGGCTCTGGAAACACCATATATTTT.

The genes are TRBV4-2 and TRBJ1-3; D ambiguous. Per the germline V gene, CDR1 is LGHNA and CDR2 is YNFKEQ. Trimming shortened V by 2 bases and J by 0 bases, and 5 bases separated the two germline ends. This CDR3 has 14 residues. CDR3 nucleotides: TGTGCCAGCAGCCAAATCGGCTCTGGAAACACCATATATTTT. Residues: CASSQIGSGNTIYF.

This sequence joins TRBV12-3 or TRBV12-4 and TRBJ1-2; 10 positions match TRBD1. V lost 6 bases and J lost 5; bases outside the gene matches: 9. This CDR3 is built from 15 residues. This CDR3 is CASRLRGTGVYGYTF. The CDR3 DNA reads as TGTGCCAGCAGGTTACGGGGGACAGGGGTTTATGGCTACACCTTC.

At least ten counts were recorded for this clonotype. The V call is TRBV4-1, the J call TRBJ2-7; 9 bases line up with TRBD2. This CDR3 has 14 amino acids. The germline V gene has CDR1 MGHRA and CDR2 YSYEKL. V lost 5 bases and J lost 5; bases outside the gene matches: 7. The CDR3, as DNA: TGCGCCAGCAGCTTGGGACTAGCAGGGGACGAGCAGTACTTC. This encodes CASSLGLAGDEQYF.

This clonotype was observed many times. The rearrangement uses TRBV24-1 and TRBJ2-2, with 7 bases matching TRBD1. Germline assignment: CDR1 KGHDR and CDR2 SFDVKD. The CDR3 runs to 15 residues. J lost 1 base, V lost 9 bases, and 7 bases had no gene match. The CDR3 here is CATSGTDKNTGELFF. The CDR3 nucleotides are TGTGCCACCTCCGGGACAGACAAGAACACCGGGGAGCTGTTTTTT.

This clonotype was counted ten times or more. The DNA for the CDR3 is TGTGCCAGCGGGTCTCCCGGGACTAGCGTTTACGAGCAGTACTTC. Its protein product is CASGSPGTSVYEQYF. V usage is TRBV28 and J usage is TRBJ2-7, with 10 bases identical to TRBD2. Unmatched junction bases numbered 11, after V lost 8 bases and J lost 4 bases. The CDR3 runs 15 residues. Germline V gene data show CDR1 as MDHEN and CDR2 as SYDVKM.

The sample holds a few counts of this clonotype. The V gene is TRBV29-1, the J gene TRBJ1-5, with D unresolved. The germline V and J ends were trimmed by 4 bases and 4 bases, with 11 bases remaining between them. The CDR3 contains 13 residues. Germline CDR1 reads SQVTM; CDR2 reads ANQGSEA. The CDR3 sequence: CSVGNNRNQPQHF. CDR3 nucleotides: TGCAGCGTTGGAAATAATCGAAATCAGCCCCAGCATTTT.

This clonotype was observed at least ten times. The chain recombines TRBV10-2 with TRBJ2-2; tentatively, D is TRBD1 (6 bases). The length of the CDR3 is 16 residues. Germline loops: CDR1 WSHSY, CDR2 SAAADI. V gave up 0 bases and J gave up 4 bases, with 12 bases separating them. The CDR3 region is CASSESQGSGTGELFF. DNA of the CDR3: TGCGCCAGCAGTGAGTCGCAGGGGTCGGGCACCGGGGAGCTGTTTTTT.

This clonotype was recorded many times. This chain links TRBV5-1 with TRBJ1-1, with D perhaps matching TRBD1 (5 bases). In germline, CDR1 is SGHRS, CDR2 YFSETQ. The CDR3 runs to 15 residues. Trimming shortened V by 1 base and J by 1 base, and 11 bases separated the two germline ends. CDR3 protein: CASSLTPRENTEAFF. CDR3 coding DNA: TGCGCCAGCAGCTTGACCCCCAGGGAGAACACTGAAGCTTTCTTT.

This clonotype was observed many times. DNA for the CDR3: TGTGCCAGCAGCGTTTATGGCCTCTCAGAGACCCAGTACTTC. It is translated as CASSVYGLSETQYF. The rearrangement links TRBV9 to TRBJ2-5, with no clear D. Germline lookup yields CDR1 SGDLS and CDR2 YYNGEE. There are 14 residues in the CDR3. Trimming cost V 2 bases and J 4 bases, with 12 bases left between them.

This clonotype was observed many times. The V gene is TRBV20-1, the J gene TRBJ2-7; 14 nucleotides line up with TRBD2. The CDR3 spans 18 residues. The J segment lost 3 bases and the V segment lost 3 bases, leaving 13 bases of the junction unmatched. CDR1 and CDR2 (germline): DFQATT, SNEGSKA (reference sequence). CDR3 nucleotides: TGCAGTGCTAGTCCCATCGTAACTGGGACTAGCGGGAGCTACGAGCAGTACTTC. Residues: CSASPIVTGTSGSYEQYF.

This clonotype appeared many times. The chain joins TRBV18 to TRBJ1-1, with 9 bases aligning to TRBD1. Germline V gene sequence: CDR1 KGHSH, CDR2 LQKENI. V lost 3 bases and J lost 5; bases outside the gene matches: 7. The CDR3 has 15 amino acids. The CDR3 region has the DNA TGTGCCAGCTCACCTCCGGGACAGGGCTTTACTGAAGCTTTCTTT. The encoded protein is CASSPPGQGFTEAFF.

The chain links TRBV28 to TRBJ1-2; 7 bases align to TRBD1. The CDR3 has 17 amino acids. Trimming took 8 bases from V and 4 from J; bases not matched to a gene: 19. Germline values: CDR1 MDHEN, CDR2 SYDVKM. The CDR3 loop is CASQPGTATGVGYGYTF. The CDR3 DNA follows: TGTGCCAGCCAACCCGGGACAGCCACGGGCGTGGGCTATGGCTACACCTTC.

This clonotype was seen at least ten times. This CDR3 reads CASSQAGSGSVRETQYF. The CDR3 nucleotides read TGTGCCAGCAGCCAAGCTGGTAGCGGGAGTGTGCGAGAGACCCAGTACTTC. V is TRBV14 and J is TRBJ2-5; TRBD2 aligns across 9 bases. Germline V gene sequence: CDR1 SGHDN, CDR2 FVKESK. The CDR3 is made up of 17 amino acids. V was pared by 1 base and J by 4 bases, with 10 bases of the junction left unmatched.

This chain links TRBV7-2 with TRBJ2-7, with unresolved D. The CDR3 has 15 amino acids. V was cut by 7 bases and J by 6 bases, with 22 bases left in between. Germline V lookup: CDR1 SGHTA, CDR2 FQGNSA. This chain's CDR3 is CASTQTATAPPEQYF. Written as DNA, the CDR3 is TGTGCCAGCACCCAGACCGCGACCGCTCCCCCCGAGCAGTACTTC.

The CDR3, as DNA: TGTGCCAGCACCCGAATGGACAGGGAAACCATATATTTT. Residues: CASTRMDRETIYF. The V gene is TRBV6-1, the J gene TRBJ1-3; 8 bases are shared with TRBD1. Germline-derived CDR1 and CDR2 are MNHNS and SASEGT. This CDR3 spans 13 amino acids. Unmatched junction bases numbered 9, after V lost 7 bases and J lost 10 bases.

This clonotype was picked up many times. This sequence joins TRBV15 and TRBJ2-7, with 7 bases fitting TRBD1. The V segment lost 3 bases and the J segment 2 bases; nucleotides outside the gene matches: 4. Germline CDR1 and CDR2: LNHNV and YYDKDF (reference sequence). The CDR3 runs 14 residues. CDR3 residues: CATSSRDRTYEQYF. CDR3 sequence (DNA): TGTGCCACCAGCAGCCGGGACAGAACCTACGAGCAGTACTTC.

This clonotype was found many times. V usage is TRBV18 and J usage is TRBJ2-4; D ambiguous. This CDR3 is built from 14 residues. Trimming took off 2 bases at V and 0 bases at J, with 5 bases between the two ends. Germline CDR1 is KGHSH and CDR2 is LQKENI. CDR3: CASSPERAKNIQYF. The CDR3 nucleotides read TGTGCCAGCTCACCAGAGAGAGCCAAAAACATTCAGTACTTC.

The CDR3 protein is CASRIRDRGRGETQYF. CDR3 sequence (DNA): TGTGCCAGCAGGATCCGGGACAGGGGGCGCGGCGAGACCCAGTACTTC. The V gene is TRBV28, the J gene TRBJ2-5; 12 nucleotides line up with TRBD1. Germline CDR1 is MDHEN and CDR2 is SYDVKM. The CDR3 runs 16 residues. J gave up 5 bases and V 6 bases, and 10 bases lay outside the gene matches.